Sequencing of this T cell receptor beta chain was carried out in a study of control samples from healthy donors and cancer patients. Data came from immunoSEQ multiplex PCR; TCRdb stores just in-frame clones and leaves some out. The data hold roughly 120,000 clones, with roughly 90% observed a single time. The CDR3 length is 14 residues. The germline V gene has CDR1 MDHEN and CDR2 SYDVKM. V shed 5 bases and J shed 0 bases, with 10 bases lying between them. Sequencing input: blood. This receptor was obtained from a woman aged 18 to 35 in good health. This chain links TRBV28 with TRBJ1-2, with a possible D match to TRBD1 (5 bases). CDR3 sequence (DNA): TGTGCCAGCAGTCACGGGGGTCCTAACTATGGCTACACCTTC. This gives the protein CASSHGGPNYGYTF.